The clone carrying this T cell receptor (beta chain) has just one count. Its cognate antigen is unknown. Treatment meaning: approximately 18 received Ad26.COV2.S at low or high dose, single or two shots; several received placebo; per-sample allocation not given. Vaccine and placebo recipients were sampled on day 63 after the first injection. Participants' vaccine, an Ad26 vector, delivered Wuhan-strain SARS-CoV-2 spike. The sample originates from a study of Ad26.COV2.S vaccination and SARS-CoV-2 variants. Notes on the study in general: Breadth of non-spike TCRs did not differ between vaccinees and placebo recipients.

Generated by immunoSEQ multiplex PCR, the TCRdb table keeps only in-frame clones and is missing some. The sample lists 300,000 to 400,000 clones, 88% occurring once. The V gene's germline CDR1 is SGHNT and CDR2 YYREEE (reference sequence). Trimming removed 3 bases from V and 3 bases from J; junction bases left unmatched: 6. The CDR3 runs 15 residues. This TCR was recovered from a person aged 18-65 years who received the Ad26.COV2.S COVID-19 vaccine or a placebo. Sequences were derived from peripheral blood, sampled in a trial of Ad26.COV2.S vaccine versus placebo. The J gene is TRBJ1-1, the V gene TRBV5-4, with 9 nucleotides matching TRBD1. The CDR3 DNA is TGTGCCAGCAGCTCCCTAAGACAGGGGGACACTGAAGCTTTCTTT. Translation gives CASSSLRQGDTEAFF.